Shown below are 17 T cell receptor beta chains from a single sample sequenced in a study of cytomegalovirus exposure and HLA in healthy donors (dated by TCRdb to about 2017). Library creation used the immunoSEQ multiplex PCR assay. What TCRdb holds here is the immuneACCESS table cut down to in-frame rearrangements. Part of the clones is not present; checked against another copy, under half of the missing clones reflect an unresolved V gene, and the others are unexplained. The sample table records around 220,000 clones; roughly 88% of these occur just once. The top ten hold about 14% of the sample. Sequencing input: PBMCs. These receptors all stem from a woman aged 25-40 years in good health and CMV-seropositive.

This clone was seen just once. The chain uses TRBV6-5 and TRBJ2-1; D call uncertain. V lost 4 bases and J lost 2, with 15 bases in between. The CDR3 sequence is 16 residues long. Germline CDR1 MNHEY, CDR2 SVGAGI. CDR3 residues: CASSSDIEEAYNEQFF. The CDR3 DNA is TGTGCCAGCAGTTCCGACATTGAAGAGGCCTACAATGAGCAGTTCTTC.

The chain recombines TRBV2 with TRBJ1-1; D is perhaps TRBD1 (6 bases). This CDR3 is built from 12 residues. In germline, CDR1 is SNHLY, CDR2 FYNNEI. V gave up 11 bases and J gave up 7 bases, with 17 bases separating them. CDR3 amino acids: CAGPQGPFEAFF. The CDR3 DNA reads as TGTGCCGGACCCCAGGGGCCCTTTGAAGCTTTCTTT.

The chain joins TRBV27 to TRBJ1-2; TRBD1 is a possible D gene (5 bases). This CDR3 spans 15 amino acids. Looked up from germline, CDR1 is MNHEY and CDR2 is SMNVEV (reference sequence). Trimming took off 7 bases at V and 7 bases at J, with 22 bases between the two ends. CDR3 nucleotides: TGTGCCAGCACCCAAGACCCGGCCGGGACCACTGGCTACACCTTC. Protein sequence: CASTQDPAGTTGYTF.

The J gene is TRBJ2-7, the V gene TRBV11-3, with 12 bases fitting TRBD1. The germline V gene encodes CDR1 SGHNT and CDR2 YENEEA. The trim removed 5 bases at V and 5 bases at J, leaving 4 bases unmatched. The CDR3 has 14 residues. The CDR3 reads CASSHWDRGHEQYF. CDR3 nucleotide sequence: TGTGCCAGCAGCCACTGGGACAGGGGGCACGAGCAGTACTTC.

The CDR3 bases are TGTGCCACTGGCAGGTTACTCTCCGGGGCCAACGTCCTGACTTTC. It translates to CATGRLLSGANVLTF. The rearrangement uses TRBV6-1 and TRBJ2-6; D is ambiguous. Germline values: CDR1 MNHNS, CDR2 SASEGT. V dropped 10 bases and J dropped 4 bases, with 17 bases sitting between them. This CDR3 is built from 15 residues.

The rearrangement uses TRBV28 and TRBJ2-7; D is perhaps TRBD1 (5 bases). Trimming removed 1 base from V and 4 bases from J, with 11 bases in between. The CDR3 consists of 14 residues. CDR1 and CDR2 (germline): MDHEN, SYDVKM. Here the CDR3 reads CASSLLDKAYEQYF. In DNA form, the CDR3 reads TGTGCCAGCAGTTTATTGGACAAAGCTTACGAGCAGTACTTC. Variable domain in full (rest from reference TRBV28 and TRBJ2-7): DVKVTQSSRYLVKRTGEKVFLECVQDMDHENMFWYRQDPGLGLRLIYFSYDVKMKEKGDIPEGYSVSREKKERFSLILESASTNQTSMYLCASSLLDKAYEQYFGPGTRLTVT.

The chain employs TRBV7-3 and TRBJ1-1, with a tentative D call TRBD1 (5 bases). Trimming took 5 bases from V and 4 from J, leaving 23 bases between them. The CDR3 is 17 residues long. Germline V gene data show CDR1 as SGHTA and CDR2 as FQGTGA. The CDR3: CASSPYSRRNGGTEAFF. For the CDR3, the DNA is TGTGCCAGCAGCCCGTACTCGAGGCGGAACGGGGGCACTGAAGCTTTCTTT.

This chain joins TRBV18 and TRBJ2-7, with D perhaps assigned TRBD1 or TRBD2 (5 bases each). There are 15 residues in the CDR3. Germline CDR1 is KGHSH and CDR2 is LQKENI. V was shortened by 5 bases and J by 5 bases, with 19 bases between the two germline ends. Written as DNA, the CDR3 is TGTGCCAGCTCAGTTGGGGGAGACCCTCGCAACGAGCAGTACTTC. Protein: CASSVGGDPRNEQYF.

This clone was counted only a few times. The genes are TRBV4-3 and TRBJ1-4; maybe TRBD1 (6 bases). Trimming took off 1 base at V and 7 bases at J, with 16 bases between the two ends. The CDR3 has 16 residues. Germline V gene data show CDR1 as LGHNA and CDR2 as YSLEER. This CDR3 is CASSQGPGGGGEKLFF. Here the CDR3 DNA reads TGCGCCAGCAGCCAAGGGCCTGGCGGGGGCGGTGAAAAACTGTTTTTT.

J is TRBJ2-5 and V is TRBV5-1; tentatively, D is TRBD2 (5 bases). With 4 bases removed from V and 5 bases from J, the gap between germline ends came to 15 bases. Germline V gene data show CDR1 as SGHRS and CDR2 as YFSETQ. The CDR3 totals 14 residues. The CDR3 region is CASSEEWRTETQYF. CDR3 bases: TGCGCCAGCAGCGAGGAATGGAGGACGGAGACCCAGTACTTC.

V gene TRBV10-2 combines with J gene TRBJ2-7; D might be TRBD2 (6 bases). The V gene's germline CDR1 is WSHSY and CDR2 SAAADI. The V end lost 7 bases, the J end lost 2 bases, and 15 bases lay between the germline ends. The CDR3 loop spans 14 amino acids. The CDR3 DNA follows: TGCGCCAGCAAATCGGGACTTGCCGCCTACGAGCAGTACTTC. Translating it yields CASKSGLAAYEQYF.

This clone was seen once. The gene calls are TRBV9 and TRBJ1-3; D is unresolved. The V end was cut by 1 base, the J end by 0 bases, with 14 bases between. This CDR3 is 17 amino acids long. The germline V gene has CDR1 SGDLS and CDR2 YYNGEE. The CDR3 nucleotides are TGTGCCAGCAGCGTAACCGACCCGCTCCGCTCTGGAAACACCATATATTTT. It is translated as CASSVTDPLRSGNTIYF.

The chain recombines TRBV28 with TRBJ1-5; no clear D. The CDR3 is made up of 14 amino acids. Per the germline V gene, CDR1 is MDHEN and CDR2 is SYDVKM. Trimming left V 2 bases short and J 7 bases short, with 12 bases between. The CDR3 reads CASSLGGSEQPQHF. CDR3 DNA: TGTGCCAGCAGTTTAGGAGGATCGGAGCAGCCCCAGCATTTT. Looking up the rest from reference TRBV28 and TRBJ1-5 gives the full variable domain: DVKVTQSSRYLVKRTGEKVFLECVQDMDHENMFWYRQDPGLGLRLIYFSYDVKMKEKGDIPEGYSVSREKKERFSLILESASTNQTSMYLCASSLGGSEQPQHFGDGTRLSIL.

In nucleotides, the CDR3 is TGTGCCAGCAGGGGCGGACAGAACAATCAGCCCCAGCATTTT. Residues: CASRGGQNNQPQHF. The gene calls are TRBV6-5 and TRBJ1-5; maybe TRBD1 (6 bases). Germline CDR1 is MNHEY and CDR2 is SVGAGI. The CDR3 is 14 residues long. V was trimmed by 6 bases and J by 3 bases, leaving 12 bases between them.

V is TRBV29-1 and J is TRBJ2-3; weak D call: TRBD1 (6 bases). The CDR3 is 14 residues long. V was shortened by 3 bases and J by 0 bases, with 10 bases between the two germline ends. Germline V gives CDR1 SQVTM, CDR2 ANQGSEA. DNA of the CDR3: TGCAGCGTTGATGAGACAGGAAGCACAGATACGCAGTATTTT. Residues: CSVDETGSTDTQYF.

V and J are TRBV6-5 and TRBJ2-7; tentatively, D is TRBD1 (6 bases). This CDR3 is built from 14 residues. Trimming took off 7 bases at V and 3 bases at J, with 16 bases between the two ends. Germline V CDR1 and CDR2: MNHEY, SVGAGI. The CDR3 nucleotides read TGTGCCAGCACTTGGACAGCAGCGAGCTACGAGCAGTACTTC. Amino acid sequence: CASTWTAASYEQYF.

This clone appeared a few times. This sequence joins TRBV2 and TRBJ1-2, with TRBD1 as a possible D gene (6 bases). Germline assignment: CDR1 SNHLY and CDR2 FYNNEI. V was shortened by 6 bases and J by 9 bases, with 8 bases between the two germline ends. The CDR3 contains 10 residues. The CDR3 nucleotides read TGTGCCAGCAGGAGGGGGAGCTACACCTTC. This gives the protein CASRRGSYTF.